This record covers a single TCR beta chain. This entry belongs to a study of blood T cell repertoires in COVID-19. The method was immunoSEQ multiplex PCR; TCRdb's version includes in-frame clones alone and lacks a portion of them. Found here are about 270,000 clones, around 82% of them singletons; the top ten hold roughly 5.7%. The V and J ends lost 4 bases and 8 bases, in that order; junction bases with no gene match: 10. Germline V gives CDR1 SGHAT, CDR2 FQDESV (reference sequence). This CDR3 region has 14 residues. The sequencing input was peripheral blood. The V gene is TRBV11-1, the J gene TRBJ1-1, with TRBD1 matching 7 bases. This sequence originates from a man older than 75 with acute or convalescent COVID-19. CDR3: CASSYYRGSGEAFF. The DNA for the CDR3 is TGTGCCAGCAGCTACTACAGGGGTTCGGGCGAAGCTTTCTTT.